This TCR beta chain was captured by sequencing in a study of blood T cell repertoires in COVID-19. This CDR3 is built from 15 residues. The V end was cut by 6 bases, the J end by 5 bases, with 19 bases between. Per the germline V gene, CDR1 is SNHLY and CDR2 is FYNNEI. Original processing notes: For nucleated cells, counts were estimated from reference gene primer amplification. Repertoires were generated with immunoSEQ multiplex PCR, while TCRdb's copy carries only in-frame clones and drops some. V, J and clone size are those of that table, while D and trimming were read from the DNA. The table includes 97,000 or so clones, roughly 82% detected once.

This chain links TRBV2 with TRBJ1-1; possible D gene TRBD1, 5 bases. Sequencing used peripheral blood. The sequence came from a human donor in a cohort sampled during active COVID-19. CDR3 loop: CASRAQSGGVTEAFF. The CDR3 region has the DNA TGTGCCAGCAGGGCACAGAGCGGAGGGGTGACTGAAGCTTTCTTT.